A selection of T cell receptor beta chains follows, all from one sample in a study of CD4 and CD8 cells across lung adenocarcinoma regions. TCRdb re-called the PCR reads through MiXCR, storing one row per CDR3 protein. The sample comprises 13,000 or so distinct CDR3 sequences, roughly 47% of which are singletons, and 17% rests with the top ten. Sequencing was performed on CD4+ T cells from the center of a lung tumor. These receptors all stem from a male donor with lung adenocarcinoma. The CD4 and CD8 labels of this study may be unreliable. Both conserved end residues are part of each CDR3. Fields, in order: clone size, J gene, V gene, D gene, CDR3 DNA, CDR3 protein. D genes are given only for firm matches. For some rows the clone size is stated as once, few or many, or as a class when expanded; others skip it.

abundance: NA
j_gene: TRBJ2-5
v_gene: TRBV6-1
d_gene: NA
CDR3nt: TGTGCCAGCAGTGAAGGGACCAGAGATGCGCAGTACTTC
CDR3aa: CASSEGTRDAQYF

abundance: many
j_gene: TRBJ1-4
v_gene: TRBV6-1
d_gene: NA
CDR3nt: TGTGCCAGCAGAAAACACCTTAATGAAAAACTGTTTTTT
CDR3aa: CASRKHLNEKLFF

abundance: NA
j_gene: TRBJ2-5
v_gene: TRBV3-1
d_gene: TRBD1
CDR3nt: TGTGCCAGCAGCCAGACGGGACAGGGGGCGAGAGAGCAGTACTTC
CDR3aa: CASSQTGQGAREQYF

abundance: large
j_gene: TRBJ2-2
v_gene: TRBV10-2
d_gene: TRBD2
CDR3nt: TGCGCCAGCTCCCCACAGGTAGCGGGGACCGGGGAGCTGTTTTTT
CDR3aa: CASSPQVAGTGELFF

abundance: medium-sized
j_gene: TRBJ2-1
v_gene: TRBV27
d_gene: TRBD2
CDR3nt: TGTGCCAGCAGTTCCCTAGCGGGAAGGAGGAATGAGCAGTTCTTC
CDR3aa: CASSSLAGRRNEQFF

abundance: few
j_gene: TRBJ1-6
v_gene: TRBV6-5
d_gene: NA
CDR3nt: TGTGCCAGCAGTTACCAAAGCTCCTATAATTCACCCCTCCACTTT
CDR3aa: CASSYQSSYNSPLHF

abundance: few
j_gene: TRBJ2-7
v_gene: TRBV28
d_gene: NA
CDR3nt: TGTGCCAGCAGTTTGGGGTACGAGCAGTACTTC
CDR3aa: CASSLGYEQYF

abundance: NA
j_gene: TRBJ2-3
v_gene: TRBV6-1
d_gene: TRBD2
CDR3nt: TGTGCCAGCAGTGGAGTGGGCGCTGGCGGGAGTGTGGCAGAGACGCAGTATTTT
CDR3aa: CASSGVGAGGSVAETQYF

abundance: few
j_gene: TRBJ2-2
v_gene: TRBV12-3/TRBV12-4
d_gene: NA
CDR3nt: TGTGCCAGCAGCCCACAGTGGACCGGGGAGCTGTTTTTT
CDR3aa: CASSPQWTGELFF

abundance: NA
j_gene: TRBJ2-7
v_gene: TRBV6-1
d_gene: NA
CDR3nt: TGTGCCAGCAGTGATGGCAGGGGTTACGAGCAGTACTTC
CDR3aa: CASSDGRGYEQYF

abundance: NA
j_gene: TRBJ1-2
v_gene: TRBV6-1
d_gene: TRBD1
CDR3nt: TGTGCCAGCAGATCGACAGGGGGCAACTATGGCTACACCTTC
CDR3aa: CASRSTGGNYGYTF

abundance: NA
j_gene: TRBJ1-4
v_gene: TRBV27
d_gene: NA
CDR3nt: TGTGCCAGCAGACCGACCATAAATAATAATGAAAAACTGTTTTTT
CDR3aa: CASRPTINNNEKLFF

abundance: NA
j_gene: TRBJ2-5
v_gene: TRBV6-1
d_gene: NA
CDR3nt: TGTGCCAGCAGTCCCCTGAGTAGCGGCCAAGAGACCCAGTACTTC
CDR3aa: CASSPLSSGQETQYF

abundance: once
j_gene: TRBJ2-1
v_gene: TRBV20-1
d_gene: TRBD2
CDR3nt: TGCAGTGCTAGACCCTATAGCGGGAGGGCCCAGTTCTTC
CDR3aa: CSARPYSGRAQFF

abundance: once
j_gene: TRBJ1-2
v_gene: TRBV6-5
d_gene: NA
CDR3nt: TGTGCCAGCAGTTACTCTTGGGACAAAACACGTACGGGCTACACCTTC
CDR3aa: CASSYSWDKTRTGYTF

abundance: NA
j_gene: TRBJ2-3
v_gene: TRBV6-8
d_gene: NA
CDR3nt: TGTGCCAGCAGTTACTCGCGTTGGTCGTCTGTAAGCACAGGTACGCAGTATTTT
CDR3aa: CASSYSRWSSVSTGTQYF

abundance: many
j_gene: TRBJ2-1
v_gene: TRBV11-3
d_gene: NA
CDR3nt: TGTGCCAGCAGCTTAGTGAACACCGGGGATGAGCAGTTCTTC
CDR3aa: CASSLVNTGDEQFF

abundance: NA
j_gene: TRBJ2-1
v_gene: TRBV2
d_gene: NA
CDR3nt: TGTGCCAGCAGTGACGAGAGGGCGCAGGTTGTTTTC
CDR3aa: CASSDERAQVVF

abundance: few
j_gene: TRBJ2-1
v_gene: TRBV27
d_gene: TRBD2
CDR3nt: TGTGCCAGCAGCACACTAGCGGGGTCCTACAATGAGCAGTTCTTC
CDR3aa: CASSTLAGSYNEQFF

abundance: medium-sized
j_gene: TRBJ2-2
v_gene: TRBV6-1
d_gene: NA
CDR3nt: TGTGCCAGCAGTAGCCTAGGCACCGGGGAGCTGTTTTTT
CDR3aa: CASSSLGTGELFF

abundance: few
j_gene: TRBJ2-2
v_gene: TRBV7-8
d_gene: NA
CDR3nt: TGTGCCAGCAGCTTAGGTATCGGGGAGCTGTTTTTT
CDR3aa: CASSLGIGELFF

abundance: few
j_gene: TRBJ2-7
v_gene: TRBV10-3
d_gene: TRBD1
CDR3nt: TGTGCCATCAGTGAGTCGGGACAGGGGTACGAGCAGTACTTC
CDR3aa: CAISESGQGYEQYF

abundance: NA
j_gene: TRBJ2-2
v_gene: TRBV6-1
d_gene: NA
CDR3nt: TGTGCCAGCACCCCCTTTTCGGACGGGGAGCTGTTTTTT
CDR3aa: CASTPFSDGELFF

abundance: NA
j_gene: TRBJ2-3
v_gene: TRBV27
d_gene: NA
CDR3nt: TGTGCCAGCAGGACGGGATTGCAAGACAAAGATACGCAGTATTTT
CDR3aa: CASRTGLQDKDTQYF

abundance: NA
j_gene: TRBJ2-4
v_gene: TRBV6-1
d_gene: TRBD2
CDR3nt: TGTGCCAGCAGTGAATGCGGGGGGATCTCAGGCTTTGCCCAAAACATTCAGTACTTC
CDR3aa: CASSECGGISGFAQNIQYF

abundance: medium-sized
j_gene: TRBJ2-5
v_gene: TRBV7-2
d_gene: TRBD2
CDR3nt: TGTGCCAGCAGCCAGCCGCCGGGACTAGGGAAAGAGACCCAGTACTTC
CDR3aa: CASSQPPGLGKETQYF

abundance: medium-sized
j_gene: TRBJ2-5
v_gene: TRBV6-1
d_gene: TRBD2
CDR3nt: TGTGCCAGCAGAGAGAGTTATACTAGCGGGCGTGAGACCCAGTACTTC
CDR3aa: CASRESYTSGRETQYF

abundance: medium-sized
j_gene: TRBJ1-4
v_gene: TRBV6-1
d_gene: NA
CDR3nt: TGTGCCAGCAGTCGATCTGGGGCGGACCTTGCTCCTAATGAAAAACTGTTTTTT
CDR3aa: CASSRSGADLAPNEKLFF

abundance: few
j_gene: TRBJ2-5
v_gene: TRBV11-1
d_gene: TRBD2
CDR3nt: TGTGCCAGCAGCTTAAGAGGGGTAGCGGGAGGGCGCGAAGAGACCCAGTACTTC
CDR3aa: CASSLRGVAGGREETQYF

abundance: NA
j_gene: TRBJ2-1
v_gene: TRBV6-1
d_gene: TRBD1
CDR3nt: TGTGCCAGCAGGAGGATGGGACAGGGGTTCAATGAGCAGTTCTTC
CDR3aa: CASRRMGQGFNEQFF

abundance: NA
j_gene: TRBJ2-4
v_gene: TRBV7-2
d_gene: NA
CDR3nt: TGTGCCAGCCGGACGGACAAAAACATTCAGTACTTC
CDR3aa: CASRTDKNIQYF

abundance: many
j_gene: TRBJ2-7
v_gene: TRBV6-5
d_gene: TRBD1
CDR3nt: TGTGCCAGCAGTTTTGGACAGGGATCCTCCTACGAGCAGTACTTC
CDR3aa: CASSFGQGSSYEQYF

abundance: many
j_gene: TRBJ1-5
v_gene: TRBV6-1
d_gene: TRBD1
CDR3nt: TGTGCCAGCAGAGCAACTGACAGGGGGCTTCAGCCCCAGCATTTT
CDR3aa: CASRATDRGLQPQHF

abundance: NA
j_gene: TRBJ1-4
v_gene: TRBV12-3/TRBV12-4
d_gene: NA
CDR3nt: TGTGCCAGCAGTTATGGGGGGGACGGTGAAAAACTGTTTTTT
CDR3aa: CASSYGGDGEKLFF

abundance: medium-sized
j_gene: TRBJ1-1
v_gene: TRBV6-1
d_gene: NA
CDR3nt: TGTGCCAGCAGTCTTCGGGTGGGCACTGAAGCTTTCTTT
CDR3aa: CASSLRVGTEAFF

abundance: few
j_gene: TRBJ2-5
v_gene: TRBV3-1
d_gene: TRBD2
CDR3nt: TGTGCCAGCAGCCTTTCTAGCGGCCAAGAGACCCAGTACTTC
CDR3aa: CASSLSSGQETQYF

abundance: NA
j_gene: TRBJ2-3
v_gene: TRBV27
d_gene: NA
CDR3nt: TGTGCCAGCAGGGGAAACGGACGAGCGGGACAAGATACCCAGTATTTC
CDR3aa: CASRGNGRAGQDTQYF

abundance: few
j_gene: TRBJ2-4
v_gene: TRBV6-1
d_gene: NA
CDR3nt: TGTGCCAGCAGTGGTAGTAGCGGAACCAAAAACATTCAGTACTTC
CDR3aa: CASSGSSGTKNIQYF

abundance: NA
j_gene: TRBJ2-7
v_gene: TRBV5-1
d_gene: NA
CDR3nt: TGCGCCAGCAGCTTGTTCGGGGCATCAGTTTCCTACGAGCAGTACTTC
CDR3aa: CASSLFGASVSYEQYF

abundance: NA
j_gene: TRBJ2-5
v_gene: TRBV27
d_gene: NA
CDR3nt: TGTGCCAGCGGGGGAATCGGGGGCCGCGACCCAGATACCCAGTACTTT
CDR3aa: CASGGIGGRDPDTQYF

abundance: NA
j_gene: TRBJ2-5
v_gene: TRBV6-1
d_gene: TRBD2
CDR3nt: TGTGCCAGCAGTGTGACTAGCGGGGGACAAGAGGCGCAGTACTTC
CDR3aa: CASSVTSGGQEAQYF

abundance: NA
j_gene: TRBJ1-1
v_gene: TRBV25-1
d_gene: TRBD1
CDR3nt: TGTGCCAGCAGTGGACAGGGGGTAGGGGGCACTGAAGCTTTCTTT
CDR3aa: CASSGQGVGGTEAFF

abundance: many
j_gene: TRBJ2-3
v_gene: TRBV6-1
d_gene: NA
CDR3nt: TGTGCCAGCAGTGTCGGAATGGCCCTAGGCACAGATACGCAGTATTTT
CDR3aa: CASSVGMALGTDTQYF

abundance: few
j_gene: TRBJ1-3
v_gene: TRBV15
d_gene: NA
CDR3nt: TGTGCCACCAGCAGAGATAAAGGGGTAGGAAACACCATATATTTT
CDR3aa: CATSRDKGVGNTIYF

abundance: NA
j_gene: TRBJ2-4
v_gene: TRBV12-3/TRBV12-4
d_gene: NA
CDR3nt: TGTGCCCGGAGCCGCGCCACGGGGCGGGGTACCAAAAATACTCAGTATTTC
CDR3aa: CARSRATGRGTKNTQYF

abundance: few
j_gene: TRBJ2-3
v_gene: TRBV10-1
d_gene: TRBD2
CDR3nt: TGCGCCAGCAGCGAGACGCTAGCGGCAGATACGCAGTATTTT
CDR3aa: CASSETLAADTQYF

abundance: NA
j_gene: TRBJ2-4
v_gene: TRBV6-1
d_gene: NA
CDR3nt: TGTGCCAGGGGGGACGGGGGTTCAGCCAAAAACATCCAGTACTTC
CDR3aa: CARGDGGSAKNIQYF

abundance: NA
j_gene: TRBJ2-5
v_gene: TRBV27
d_gene: NA
CDR3nt: TGTGCGGGCATCGGGGGCCGAGCAACAGAGACCCAGTATTTC
CDR3aa: CAGIGGRATETQYF

abundance: NA
j_gene: TRBJ2-2
v_gene: TRBV27
d_gene: NA
CDR3nt: TGTGCCAGCAGTTTAAAACAGTCCGCCGGGGCGCAGTTTTTT
CDR3aa: CASSLKQSAGAQFF

abundance: NA
j_gene: TRBJ2-3
v_gene: TRBV30
d_gene: TRBD2
CDR3nt: TGTGCCTGGATAATAGCGGGAGTTGCAGATACGCAGTATTTT
CDR3aa: CAWIIAGVADTQYF

abundance: NA
j_gene: TRBJ2-7
v_gene: TRBV18
d_gene: TRBD1
CDR3nt: TGTGCCAGCTCACCAGACAGGGACGGGTACGAGCAGTACTTC
CDR3aa: CASSPDRDGYEQYF

abundance: NA
j_gene: TRBJ2-7
v_gene: TRBV6-2/TRBV6-3
d_gene: NA
CDR3nt: TGTGCCAGCAGTTATCCGGCCGGGGTCGGTGCCTACGAGCAGTACTTC
CDR3aa: CASSYPAGVGAYEQYF

abundance: many
j_gene: TRBJ2-1
v_gene: TRBV15
d_gene: NA
CDR3nt: TGTGCCACCAGCAGAGAAGGCGGGGAGCAGTTCTTC
CDR3aa: CATSREGGEQFF

abundance: NA
j_gene: TRBJ2-3
v_gene: TRBV6-1
d_gene: TRBD2
CDR3nt: TGTGCCAGCAGGGTACTAGCGGGAGTGGCAGATACGCAGTATTTT
CDR3aa: CASRVLAGVADTQYF